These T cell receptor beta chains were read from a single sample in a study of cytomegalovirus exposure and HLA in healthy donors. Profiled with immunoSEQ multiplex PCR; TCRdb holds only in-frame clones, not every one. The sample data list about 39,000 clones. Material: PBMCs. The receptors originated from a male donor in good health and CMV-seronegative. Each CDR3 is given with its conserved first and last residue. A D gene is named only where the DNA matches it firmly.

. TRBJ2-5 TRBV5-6 CASSFSRGIWTQYF
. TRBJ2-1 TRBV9 CASSVGYSTTAYNEQFF
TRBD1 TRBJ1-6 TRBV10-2 CASSEAGGYNSPLHF
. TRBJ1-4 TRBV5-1 CASRGGANEKLFF
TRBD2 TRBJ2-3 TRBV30 CAWIPRLAGRDTQYF
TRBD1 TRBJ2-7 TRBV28 CASSLNSGDRGRYEQYF
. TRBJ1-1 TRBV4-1 CASSHRYTEAFF
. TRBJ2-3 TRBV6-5 CASRQGTQSTDTQYF
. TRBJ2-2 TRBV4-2 CASSQDPASVGELFF
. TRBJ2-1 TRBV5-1 CASRQDSVLYNEQFF
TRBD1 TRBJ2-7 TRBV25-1 CASRGRQGSEQYF
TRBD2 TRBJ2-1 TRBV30 CAWSGGLAGVGQFF
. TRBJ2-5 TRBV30 CAWSSSWGIKETQYF
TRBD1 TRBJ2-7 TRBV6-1 CASRQGAGYEQYF
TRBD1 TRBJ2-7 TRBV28 CASSTRDSYSYEQYF
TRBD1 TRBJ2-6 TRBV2 CASGGDRGSMGANVLTF
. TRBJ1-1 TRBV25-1 CASSQGRREGAFF
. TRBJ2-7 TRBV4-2 CASSQTDSLSYEQYF
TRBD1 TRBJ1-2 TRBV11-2 CASSNRQGHGYTF
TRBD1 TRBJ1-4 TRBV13 CASSFIRDRRNEKLFF
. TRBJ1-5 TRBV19 CASRNPFEGRQPQHF
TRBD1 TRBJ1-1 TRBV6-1 CASSPRDRANTEAFF
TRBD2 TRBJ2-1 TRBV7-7 CASSLGGGARNEQFF
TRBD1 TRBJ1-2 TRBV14 CASSRQGHYGYTF
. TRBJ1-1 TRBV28 CASSPGGGTEAFF
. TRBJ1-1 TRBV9 CASSVAGVRENTEAFF
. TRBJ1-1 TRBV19 CASSIGTAKNTEAFF
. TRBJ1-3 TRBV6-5 CASSRGSGNTIYF
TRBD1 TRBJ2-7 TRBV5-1 CASSLGAGGYEQYF
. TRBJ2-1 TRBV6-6 CASSPLVGGQGEQFF
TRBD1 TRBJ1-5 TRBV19 CASRMTGVSNQPQHF
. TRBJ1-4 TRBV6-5 CASSYSGEKLFF
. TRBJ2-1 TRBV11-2 CASSSVDGGRYEQFF
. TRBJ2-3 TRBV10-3 CAIRGPIGDTQYF
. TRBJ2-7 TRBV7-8 CASSLEDGSLSYEQYF
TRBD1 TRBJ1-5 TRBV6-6 CASRLSGTGRNQPQHF
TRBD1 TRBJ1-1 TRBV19 CASRDRTGGTEAFF
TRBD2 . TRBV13 CASSVGLAGGPYEQYF
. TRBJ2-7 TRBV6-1 CASSEGGTAAYEQYF
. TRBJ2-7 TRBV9 CASSARDRSYEQYF
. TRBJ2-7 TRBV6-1 CASSNRVSYEQYF
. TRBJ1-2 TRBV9 CASSVASGYGYTF
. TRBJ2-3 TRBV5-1 CASSSRAAGTDTQYF